This T cell receptor beta chain was captured in a study of CD8 T cells in Susac syndrome. A quantity of about 0.5 to 1 ug RNA underwent reverse transcription using random hexamers. TCRdb redid the calling of the immunoSEQ multiplex PCR reads with MiXCR, one entry per CDR3 protein. The sample contains around 79,000 distinct CDR3 sequences, roughly 95% of which appear only once. A note on this clonotype: The target antigen is unknown.

General study results and limits: Total CD8+ and CD8+ TEMRA repertoires contained sixteen and five Susac-specific public clones, respectively.

The specimen was CD8+ T cells from PBMCs. The source is a human donor with Susac syndrome.

This CDR3 reads CASSWGTKNIQYF. CDR3 coding DNA: TGTGCCAGCAGTTGGGGGACCAAAAACATTCAGTACTTC. The chain couples TRBV25-1 to TRBJ2-4; either TRBD1 or TRBD2 may supply D (5 bases each). This CDR3 region has 13 residues. CDR1 and CDR2 from the germline V gene are MGHDK and SYGVNS. V lost 5 bases, J lost 2 bases, and 7 bases lay in between.